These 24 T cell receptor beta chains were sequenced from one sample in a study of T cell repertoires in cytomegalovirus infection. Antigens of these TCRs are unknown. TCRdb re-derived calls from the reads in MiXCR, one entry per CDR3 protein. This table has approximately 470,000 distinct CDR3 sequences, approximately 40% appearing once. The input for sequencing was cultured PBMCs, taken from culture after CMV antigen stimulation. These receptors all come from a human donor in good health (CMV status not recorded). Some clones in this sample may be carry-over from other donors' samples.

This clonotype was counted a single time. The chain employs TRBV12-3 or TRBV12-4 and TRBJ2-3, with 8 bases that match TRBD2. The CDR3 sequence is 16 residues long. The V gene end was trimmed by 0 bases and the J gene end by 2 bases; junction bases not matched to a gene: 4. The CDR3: CASSLATSVITDTQYF. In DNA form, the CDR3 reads TGTGCCAGCAGTTTAGCGACTAGCGTAATCACAGATACGCAGTATTTT.

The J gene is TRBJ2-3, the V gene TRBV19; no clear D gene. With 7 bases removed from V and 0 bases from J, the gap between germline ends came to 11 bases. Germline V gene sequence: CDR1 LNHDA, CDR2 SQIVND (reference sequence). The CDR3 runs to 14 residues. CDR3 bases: TGTGCCAGTAAGTCTAGGGCTAGCACAGATACGCAGTATTTT. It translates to CASKSRASTDTQYF.

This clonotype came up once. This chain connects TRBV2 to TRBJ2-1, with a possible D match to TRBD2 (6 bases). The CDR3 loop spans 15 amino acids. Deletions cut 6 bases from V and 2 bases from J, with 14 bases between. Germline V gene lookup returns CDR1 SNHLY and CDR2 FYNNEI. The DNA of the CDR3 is TGTGCCAGCAGCGCGGAGGGTGACCCCTACAATGAGCAGTTCTTC. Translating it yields CASSAEGDPYNEQFF. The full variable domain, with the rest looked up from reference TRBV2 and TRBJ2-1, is EPEVTQTPSHQVTQMGQEVILRCVPISNHLYFYWYRQILGQKVEFLVSFYNNEISEKSEIFDDQFSVERPDGSNFTLKIRSTKLEDSAMYFCASSAEGDPYNEQFFGPGTRLTVL.

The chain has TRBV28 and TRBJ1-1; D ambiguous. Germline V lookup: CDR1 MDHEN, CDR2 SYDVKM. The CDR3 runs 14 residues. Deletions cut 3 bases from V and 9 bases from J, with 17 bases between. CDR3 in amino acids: CASSFLGPERQAFF. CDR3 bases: TGTGCCAGCAGTTTTCTGGGCCCCGAACGGCAAGCTTTCTTT.

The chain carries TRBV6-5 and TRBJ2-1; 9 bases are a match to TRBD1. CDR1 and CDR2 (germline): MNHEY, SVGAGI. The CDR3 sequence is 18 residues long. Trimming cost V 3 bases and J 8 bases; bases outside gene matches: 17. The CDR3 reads CASSYTVQGATVIHEQFF. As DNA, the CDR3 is TGTGCCAGCAGTTATACAGTACAGGGGGCGACGGTTATTCATGAGCAGTTCTTC.

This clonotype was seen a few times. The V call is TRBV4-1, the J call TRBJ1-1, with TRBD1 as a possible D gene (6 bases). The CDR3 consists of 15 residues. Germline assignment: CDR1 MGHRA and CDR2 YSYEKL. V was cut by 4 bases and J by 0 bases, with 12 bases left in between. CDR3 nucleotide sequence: TGCGCCAGCAGCCTACGGGACACCCTGAACACTGAAGCTTTCTTT. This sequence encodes CASSLRDTLNTEAFF.

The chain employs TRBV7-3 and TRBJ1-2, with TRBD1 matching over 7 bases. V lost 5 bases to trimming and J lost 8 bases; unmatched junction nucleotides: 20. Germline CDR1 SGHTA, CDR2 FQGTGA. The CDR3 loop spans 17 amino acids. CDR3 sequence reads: CASSTTRQGVNSFGYTF. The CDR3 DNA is TGTGCCAGCAGCACCACTAGACAGGGAGTAAACTCTTTCGGCTACACCTTC. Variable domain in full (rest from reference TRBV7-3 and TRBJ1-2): GAGVSQTPSNKVTEKGKYVELRCDPISGHTALYWYRQSLGQGPEFLIYFQGTGAADDSGLPNDRFFAVRPEGSVSTLKIQRTERGDSAVYLCASSTTRQGVNSFGYTFGSGTRLTVV.

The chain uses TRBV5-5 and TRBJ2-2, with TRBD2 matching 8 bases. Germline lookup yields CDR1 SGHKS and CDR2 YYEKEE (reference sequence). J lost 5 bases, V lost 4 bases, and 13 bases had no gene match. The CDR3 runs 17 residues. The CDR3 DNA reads TGTGCCAGCAGCCGCGGAACCGGACTAGCCCTTACCGGGGAGCTGTTTTTT. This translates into CASSRGTGLALTGELFF.

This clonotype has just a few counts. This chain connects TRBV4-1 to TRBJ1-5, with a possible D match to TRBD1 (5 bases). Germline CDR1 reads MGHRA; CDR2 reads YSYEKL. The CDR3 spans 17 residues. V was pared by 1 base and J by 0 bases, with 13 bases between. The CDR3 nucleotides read TGCGCCAGCAGCCAAGCAGGCGGGGGGAATAGCAATCAGCCCCAGCATTTT. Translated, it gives CASSQAGGGNSNQPQHF.

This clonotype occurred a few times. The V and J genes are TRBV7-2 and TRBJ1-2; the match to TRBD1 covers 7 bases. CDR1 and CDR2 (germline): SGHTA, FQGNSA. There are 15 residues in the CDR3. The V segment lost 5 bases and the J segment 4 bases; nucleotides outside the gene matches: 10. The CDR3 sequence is CASSPGDRYGYGYTF. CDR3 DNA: TGTGCCAGCAGCCCAGGGGACAGATACGGCTATGGCTACACCTTC.

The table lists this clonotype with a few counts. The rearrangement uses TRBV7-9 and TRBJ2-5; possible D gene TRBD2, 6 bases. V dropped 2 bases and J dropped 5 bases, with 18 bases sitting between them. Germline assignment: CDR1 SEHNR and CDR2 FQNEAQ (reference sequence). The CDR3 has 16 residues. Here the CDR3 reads CASSLWASEGAETQYF. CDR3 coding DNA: TGTGCCAGCAGCTTATGGGCTAGCGAAGGGGCGGAGACCCAGTACTTC.

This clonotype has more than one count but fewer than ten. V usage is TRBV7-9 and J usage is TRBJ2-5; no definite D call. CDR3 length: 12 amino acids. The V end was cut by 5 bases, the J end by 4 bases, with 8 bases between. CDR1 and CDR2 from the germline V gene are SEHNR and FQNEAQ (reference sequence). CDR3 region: CASSRGSETQYF. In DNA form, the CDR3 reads TGTGCCAGCAGCCGCGGTTCAGAGACCCAGTACTTC. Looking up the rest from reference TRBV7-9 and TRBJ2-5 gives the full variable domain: DTGVSQNPRHKITKRGQNVTFRCDPISEHNRLYWYRQTLGQGPEFLTYFQNEAQLEKSRLLSDRFSAERPKGSFSTLEIQRTEQGDSAMYLCASSRGSETQYFGPGTRLLVL.

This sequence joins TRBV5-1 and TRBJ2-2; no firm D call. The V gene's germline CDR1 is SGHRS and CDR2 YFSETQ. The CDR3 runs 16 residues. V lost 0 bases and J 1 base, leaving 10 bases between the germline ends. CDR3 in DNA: TGCGCCAGCAGCTTGGAGAGAAACAGGAACACCGGGGAGCTGTTTTTT. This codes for CASSLERNRNTGELFF.

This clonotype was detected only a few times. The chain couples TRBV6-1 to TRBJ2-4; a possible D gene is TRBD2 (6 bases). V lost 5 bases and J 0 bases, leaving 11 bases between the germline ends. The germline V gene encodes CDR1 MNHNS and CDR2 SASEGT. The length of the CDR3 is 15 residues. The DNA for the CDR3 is TGTGCCAGCAGTTCTCCGGGACTAGCCAAAAACATTCAGTACTTC. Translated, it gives CASSSPGLAKNIQYF.

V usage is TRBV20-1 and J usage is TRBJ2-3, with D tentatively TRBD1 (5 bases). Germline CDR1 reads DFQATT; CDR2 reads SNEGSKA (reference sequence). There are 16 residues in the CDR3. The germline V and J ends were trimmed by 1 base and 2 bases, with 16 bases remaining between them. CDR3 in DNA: TGCAGTGCTAGAGCCACGGCGACAGAGCCCACAGATACGCAGTATTTT. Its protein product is CSARATATEPTDTQYF.

CDR3: CASSLSGHEQFF. As DNA, the CDR3 is TGTGCCAGCAGTTTAAGCGGCCATGAGCAGTTCTTC. V usage is TRBV11-1 and J usage is TRBJ2-1; D might be TRBD2 (5 bases). Trimming stripped 6 bases from V and 8 bases from J, with 11 bases between. Germline V CDR1 and CDR2: SGHAT, FQDESV (reference sequence). The CDR3 extends over 12 amino acids.

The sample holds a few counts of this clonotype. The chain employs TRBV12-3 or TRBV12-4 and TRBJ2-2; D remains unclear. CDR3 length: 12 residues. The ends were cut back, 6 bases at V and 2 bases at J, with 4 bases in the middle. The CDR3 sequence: CASRTNTGELFF. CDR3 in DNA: TGTGCCAGCAGAACCAACACCGGGGAGCTGTTTTTT.

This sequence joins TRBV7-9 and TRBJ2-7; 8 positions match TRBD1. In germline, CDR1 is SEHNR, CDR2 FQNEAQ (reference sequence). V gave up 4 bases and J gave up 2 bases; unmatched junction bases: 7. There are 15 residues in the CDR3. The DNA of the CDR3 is TGTGCCAGCAGCTCAGAGGACAGGGCCACCTACGAGCAGTACTTC. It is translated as CASSSEDRATYEQYF. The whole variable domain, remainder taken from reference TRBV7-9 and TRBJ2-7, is DTGVSQNPRHKITKRGQNVTFRCDPISEHNRLYWYRQTLGQGPEFLTYFQNEAQLEKSRLLSDRFSAERPKGSFSTLEIQRTEQGDSAMYLCASSSEDRATYEQYFGPGTRLTVT.

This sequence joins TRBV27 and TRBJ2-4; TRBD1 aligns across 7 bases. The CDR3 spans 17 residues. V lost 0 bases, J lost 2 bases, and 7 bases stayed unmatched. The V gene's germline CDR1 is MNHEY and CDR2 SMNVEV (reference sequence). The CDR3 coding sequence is TGTGCCAGCAGTTTATCGGCCCTGACAGGGACCAAAAACATTCAGTACTTC. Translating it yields CASSLSALTGTKNIQYF.

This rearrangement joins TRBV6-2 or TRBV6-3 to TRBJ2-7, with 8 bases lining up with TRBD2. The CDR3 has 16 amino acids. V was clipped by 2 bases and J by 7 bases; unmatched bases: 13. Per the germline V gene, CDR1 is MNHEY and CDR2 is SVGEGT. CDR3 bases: TGTGCCAGCAGTTACCGCCAAGGACTAGCTCCCTTGGAGCAGTACTTC. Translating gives CASSYRQGLAPLEQYF.

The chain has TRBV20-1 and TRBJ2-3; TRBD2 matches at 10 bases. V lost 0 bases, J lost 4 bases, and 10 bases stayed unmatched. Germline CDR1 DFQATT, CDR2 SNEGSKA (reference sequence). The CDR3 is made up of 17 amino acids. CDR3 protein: CSARDLLSGGASDTQYF. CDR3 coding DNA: TGCAGTGCTAGAGATCTTCTAAGCGGGGGGGCGTCAGATACGCAGTATTTT.

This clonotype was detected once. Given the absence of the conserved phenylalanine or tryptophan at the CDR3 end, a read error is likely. The CDR3 protein is CASSQDERGGWNEQFS. CDR3 nucleotides: TGCGCCAGCAGCCAAGATGAGCGGGGAGGTTGGAATGAGCAGTTCTCC. The chain employs TRBV4-1 and TRBJ2-1, with 7 nucleotides matching TRBD2. With V trimmed by 0 bases and J by 7 bases, 9 bases remained unmatched. The CDR3 loop spans 16 amino acids. Germline V lookup: CDR1 MGHRA, CDR2 YSYEKL.

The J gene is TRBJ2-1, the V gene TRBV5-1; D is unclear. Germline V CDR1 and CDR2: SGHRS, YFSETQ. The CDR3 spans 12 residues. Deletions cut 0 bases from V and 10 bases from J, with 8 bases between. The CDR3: CASSLVSGEQFF. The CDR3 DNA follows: TGCGCCAGCAGCTTGGTTTCAGGAGAGCAGTTCTTC.

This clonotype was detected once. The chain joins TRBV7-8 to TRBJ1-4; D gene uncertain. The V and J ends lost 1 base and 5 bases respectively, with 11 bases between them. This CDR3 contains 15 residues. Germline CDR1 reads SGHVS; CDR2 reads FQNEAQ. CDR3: CASSLVEGNNEKLFF. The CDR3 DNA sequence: TGTGCCAGCAGCTTAGTCGAGGGAAACAATGAAAAACTGTTTTTT. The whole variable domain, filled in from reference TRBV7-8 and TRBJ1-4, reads GAGVSQSPRYKVAKRGQDVALRCDPISGHVSLFWYQQALGQGPEFLTYFQNEAQLDKSGLPSDRFFAERPEGSVSTLKIQRTQQEDSAVYLCASSLVEGNNEKLFFGSGTQLSVL.